This T cell receptor (beta chain) was observed in a study of T cell clonotyping in hematopoietic cell transplantation. The V end was cut by 2 bases, the J end by 5 bases, with 13 bases between. Germline V gene sequence: CDR1 SGHNT, CDR2 YYREEE (reference sequence). The CDR3 contains 15 residues. The study's findings and limits: Higher Inverse Simpson Index values in graft donor and pretransplant recipient predicted broader posttransplant TCR diversity. At the given depth, recipient repertoires were over 97% de novo clonotypes.

Remarks on this clone: Its antigen is unknown.

Data came from immunoSEQ multiplex PCR; TCRdb stores just in-frame clones and leaves some out. The table includes about 9,400 clones, about 79% detected once. Recipients were bled about 28 days pretransplant and at posttransplant days 30, 100, 180. The rearrangement uses TRBV5-4 and TRBJ1-4; a possible D gene is TRBD1 (5 bases). Sample: PBMCs, taken 180 days after allogeneic stem cell transplant. The clonotype originates from a male patient between 40 and 49 years old who had an allogeneic stem cell transplant from a related donor, so the T cells may come from the graft donor. Some clones in this sample may be carry-over from other donors' samples. Here the CDR3 reads CASSLSAGSNEKLFF. CDR3 sequence (DNA): TGTGCCAGCAGCTTATCTGCAGGGTCGAATGAAAAACTGTTTTTT.